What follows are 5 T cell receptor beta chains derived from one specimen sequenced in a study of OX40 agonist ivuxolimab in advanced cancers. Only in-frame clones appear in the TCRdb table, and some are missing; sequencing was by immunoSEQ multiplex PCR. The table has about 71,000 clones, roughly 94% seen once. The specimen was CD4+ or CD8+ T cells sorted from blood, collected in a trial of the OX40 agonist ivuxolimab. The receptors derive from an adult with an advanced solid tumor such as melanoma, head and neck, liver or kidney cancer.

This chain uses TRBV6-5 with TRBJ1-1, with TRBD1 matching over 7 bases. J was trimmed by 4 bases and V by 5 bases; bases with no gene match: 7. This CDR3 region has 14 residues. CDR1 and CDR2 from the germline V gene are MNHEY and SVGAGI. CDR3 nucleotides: TGTGCCAGCAGTCCACCGACAGGGAGCACTGAAGCTTTCTTT. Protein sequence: CASSPPTGSTEAFF.

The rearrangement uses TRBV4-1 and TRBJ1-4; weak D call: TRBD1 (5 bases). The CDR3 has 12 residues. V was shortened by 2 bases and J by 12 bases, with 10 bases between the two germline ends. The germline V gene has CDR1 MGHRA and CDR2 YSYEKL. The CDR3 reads CASSQPREELFF. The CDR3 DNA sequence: TGCGCCAGCAGCCAACCCAGGGAGGAACTGTTTTTT.

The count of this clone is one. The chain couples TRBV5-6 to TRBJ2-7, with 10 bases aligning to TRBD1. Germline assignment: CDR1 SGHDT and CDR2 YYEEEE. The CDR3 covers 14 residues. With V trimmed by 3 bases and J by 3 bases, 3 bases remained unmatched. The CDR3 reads CASSSGTGVYEQYF. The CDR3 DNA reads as TGTGCCAGCAGCTCCGGGACAGGGGTCTACGAGCAGTACTTC.

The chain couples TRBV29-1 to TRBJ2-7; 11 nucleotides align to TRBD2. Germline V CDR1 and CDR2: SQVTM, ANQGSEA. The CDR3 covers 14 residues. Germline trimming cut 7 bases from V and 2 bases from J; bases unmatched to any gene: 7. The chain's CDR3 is CSALLAGGAYEQYF. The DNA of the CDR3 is TGCAGCGCGTTGCTAGCGGGAGGAGCCTACGAGCAGTACTTC.

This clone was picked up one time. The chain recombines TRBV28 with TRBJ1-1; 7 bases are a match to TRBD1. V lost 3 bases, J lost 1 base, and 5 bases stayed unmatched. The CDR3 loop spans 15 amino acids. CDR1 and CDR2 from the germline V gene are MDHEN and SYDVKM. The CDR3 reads CASSFPRQGNTEAFF. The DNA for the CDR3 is TGTGCCAGCAGTTTTCCCCGACAGGGGAACACTGAAGCTTTCTTT.